This paragraph covers one T cell receptor beta chain sequence. The antigen it recognizes is unknown. Qualities for individual bases were not recorded, and no much larger clone is one base off. The entry originates in a study of OX40 agonist ivuxolimab in advanced cancers. About the investigation overall: Ivuxolimab was an agonistic, fully human IgG2 monoclonal antibody directed against OX40 (CD134), a costimulatory receptor. Intravenous ivuxolimab was administered to patients every 2 weeks at six dose levels: 0.01, 0.1, 0.3, 1.5, 3 and 10 mg/kg. Of the approximately 54 patients in dose escalation, some 20 had hepatocellular carcinoma, approximately 15 had melanoma, 9 had renal cell carcinoma and 9 had head and neck cancer. In the dose-escalation cohort, 82.7% of patients were male, and the mean age was around 60 years, with a range of about 20 to 79. Patients were allowed to have had prior anti-PD-1, anti-PD-L1 or anti-CTLA-4 therapy, and less than 45% of the dose-escalation patients had previously received checkpoint inhibitors. Partial responses occurred in three dose-escalation patients, of whom one had hepatocellular carcinoma and two had cutaneous melanoma. The point of sequencing TCRbeta in the periphery was to test whether ivuxolimab changed TCR sequence diversity and drove clonal T-cell expansion. The paper covers the monotherapy dose-escalation part of the phase I ivuxolimab trial, which included N ≈ 50 patients.

Genomic DNA was isolated from the sorted cells so that the TCRbeta CDR3 region could be sequenced. The immunoSEQ Assay was used to sequence the TCRbeta CDR3 regions. The source is immuneACCESS, and TCRdb retained only in-frame sequences with V and J called. Part of the clones is not carried over; for the studies checked, unresolved V genes explain less than half of this, and the remainder is unexplained. The table for this sample lists some 54,000 clones; approximately 84% of them were counted only once. The ten largest clones capture around 1.3% of the sample. What the study reported, not specific to this receptor: After ivuxolimab, CD8+ T cells had more expanded clones than CD4+ T cells on average. Partial responders in the 0.1-3.0 mg/kg groups had among the lowest normalized peripheral clonal expansion, especially among CD8+ T cells. At doses of 0.1 to 3.0 mg/kg, clonal expansion of both CD4+ and CD8+ blood T cells was observed from baseline to week 6. Low levels of normalized T-cell clonal expansion were also seen in some patients who did not respond. Which antigens the clonally expanded peripheral T cells were specific for was not determined.

Including the terminal cysteine and phenylalanine, the CDR3 comprises 14 residues. This entry keeps only the CDR3 DNA: 42 bases, framed from base 1. V lost 0 bases and J lost 6 bases; the stretch between them is 9 bases long. CDR1 and CDR2 are drawn from the germline V gene: KGHSH, LQKENI. Patients with a history of autoimmune disease or receiving systemic immunosuppression were excluded from the trial. Peripheral blood for TCR sequencing was collected from all dose cohorts at baseline, on cycle 4 day 1, and on cycle 7 day 1. The samples were taken from a phase I, first-in-human, multicenter, open-label dose-escalation trial of ivuxolimab. Adults with locally advanced or metastatic head and neck squamous cell, hepatocellular, melanoma or renal cell carcinoma were enrolled in the trial. CD4+ and CD8+ T cells were sorted separately from peripheral blood before TCR sequencing.

This chain is built from TRBV18 and TRBJ2-4, with a weak D call of TRBD2 (6 bases match). The material was CD4+ or CD8+ T cells sorted from blood, obtained in a trial of the OX40 agonist ivuxolimab. The receptor was derived from an adult with an advanced solid tumor such as melanoma, head and neck, liver or kidney cancer. The CDR3 reads as follows: CASSPPAGTNIQYF. The base sequence is TGTGCCAGCTCACCACCGGCGGGGACAAACATTCAGTACTTC.